Presented here are 3 T cell receptor beta chains from one specimen sequenced in a study of neoadjuvant anti-PD-1 for oral cavity cancer (dated by TCRdb to about 2021). The library came from the immunoSEQ multiplex PCR assay. TCRdb limited this immuneACCESS table to in-frame rearrangements with V and J called. A share of clones is missing; checked studies link under half to unresolved V genes, and the rest is unexplained. The sample includes some 15,000 clones, with 55% to 75% observed a single time. The ten biggest clones cover roughly 2.9% of the sample. According to the study, the label for this sample's time point signals: before neoadjuvant nivolumab. Sequencing used PBMCs, obtained before nivolumab (anti-PD-1) treatment. These receptors were taken from a person aged 40 to 85 with oral cavity squamous cell carcinoma.

This chain joins TRBV28 and TRBJ2-7, with unresolved D. CDR3 length: 12 amino acids. Germline lookup yields CDR1 MDHEN and CDR2 SYDVKM. The V and J ends lost 2 bases and 2 bases respectively, with 4 bases between them. The CDR3 is CASSLRTYEQYF. DNA for the CDR3: TGTGCCAGCAGTTTACGGACCTACGAGCAGTACTTC.

This sequence joins TRBV30 and TRBJ2-5; D not certain. Trimming stripped 7 bases from V and 1 base from J, with 7 bases between. This CDR3 has 11 residues. CDR1 and CDR2 from the germline V gene are GTSNPN and SVGIG (reference sequence). CDR3 amino acids: CAYQAQETQYF. Written as DNA, the CDR3 is TGTGCCTACCAGGCCCAAGAGACCCAGTACTTC.

V is TRBV7-3 and J is TRBJ2-5, with D unresolved. The CDR3 is made up of 11 amino acids. V gave up 4 bases and J gave up 6 bases, with 6 bases separating them. Germline CDR1 SGHTA, CDR2 FQGTGA. The CDR3 protein is CASSYPKTQYF. CDR3 DNA: TGTGCCAGCAGCTACCCAAAGACCCAGTACTTC.